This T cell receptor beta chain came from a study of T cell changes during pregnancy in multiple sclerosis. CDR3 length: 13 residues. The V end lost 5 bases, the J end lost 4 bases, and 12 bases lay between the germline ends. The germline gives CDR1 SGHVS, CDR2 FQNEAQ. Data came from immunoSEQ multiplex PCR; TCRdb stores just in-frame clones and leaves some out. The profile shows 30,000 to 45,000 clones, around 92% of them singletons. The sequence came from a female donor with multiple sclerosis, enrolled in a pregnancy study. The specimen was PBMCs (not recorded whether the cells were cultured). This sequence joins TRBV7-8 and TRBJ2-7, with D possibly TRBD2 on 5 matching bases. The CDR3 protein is CASSTTTSYEQYF. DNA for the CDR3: TGTGCCAGCAGCACGACTACCTCTTACGAGCAGTACTTC.